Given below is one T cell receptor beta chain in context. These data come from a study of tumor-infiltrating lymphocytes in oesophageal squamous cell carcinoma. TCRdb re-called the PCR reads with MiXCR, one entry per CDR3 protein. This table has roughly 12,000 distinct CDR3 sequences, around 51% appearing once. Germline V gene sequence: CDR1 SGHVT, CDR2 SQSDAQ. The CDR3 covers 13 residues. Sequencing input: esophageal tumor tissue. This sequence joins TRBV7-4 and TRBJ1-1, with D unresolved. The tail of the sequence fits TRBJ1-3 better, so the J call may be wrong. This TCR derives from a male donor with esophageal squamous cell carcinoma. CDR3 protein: CASSSPAGNTIYF. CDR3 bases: TGTGCCAGCAGCTCACCCGCAGGAAACACCATATATTTT.